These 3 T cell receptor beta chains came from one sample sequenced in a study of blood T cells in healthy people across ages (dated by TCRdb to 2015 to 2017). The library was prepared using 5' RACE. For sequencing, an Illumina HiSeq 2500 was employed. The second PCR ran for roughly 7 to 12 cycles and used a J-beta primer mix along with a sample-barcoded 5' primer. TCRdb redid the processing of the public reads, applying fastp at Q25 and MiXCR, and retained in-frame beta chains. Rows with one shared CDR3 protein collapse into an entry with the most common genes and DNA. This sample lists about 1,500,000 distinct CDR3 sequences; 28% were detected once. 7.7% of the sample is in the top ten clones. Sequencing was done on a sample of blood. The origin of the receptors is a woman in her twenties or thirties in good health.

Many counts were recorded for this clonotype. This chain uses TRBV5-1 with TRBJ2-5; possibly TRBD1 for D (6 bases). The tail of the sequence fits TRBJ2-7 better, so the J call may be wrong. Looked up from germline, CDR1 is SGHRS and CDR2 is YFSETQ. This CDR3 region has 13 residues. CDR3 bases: TGCGCCAGCGCAACAGGGTCCTCGGACGAGCAGTACTTC. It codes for CASATGSSDEQYF.

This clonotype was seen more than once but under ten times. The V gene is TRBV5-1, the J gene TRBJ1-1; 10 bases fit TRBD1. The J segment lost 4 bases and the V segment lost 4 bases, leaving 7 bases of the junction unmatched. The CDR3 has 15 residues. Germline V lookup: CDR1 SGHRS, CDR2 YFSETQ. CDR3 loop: CASSGDRGLGTEAFF. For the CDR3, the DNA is TGCGCCAGCAGCGGGGACAGGGGTCTCGGCACTGAAGCTTTCTTT. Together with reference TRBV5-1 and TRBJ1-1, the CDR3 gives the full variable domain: KAGVTQTPRYLIKTRGQQVTLSCSPISGHRSVSWYQQTPGQGLQFLFEYFSETQRNKGNFPGRFSGRQFSNSRSEMNVSTLELGDSALYLCASSGDRGLGTEAFFGQGTRLTVV.

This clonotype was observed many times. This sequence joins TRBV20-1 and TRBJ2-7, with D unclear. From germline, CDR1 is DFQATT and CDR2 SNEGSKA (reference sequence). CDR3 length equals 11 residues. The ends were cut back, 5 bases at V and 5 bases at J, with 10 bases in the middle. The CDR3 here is CSAEGSNEQYF. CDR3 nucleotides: TGCAGTGCTGAAGGTAGCAACGAGCAGTACTTC.